This T cell receptor beta chain was recovered during a study of blood T cell repertoires in COVID-19. Overall study context: Material from acute and convalescent COVID-19 was sourced from the United States, Italy and Spain. From T cells, B-cell-depleted T cells, or PBMCs came the material, which was cDNA or gDNA.

Source study methods: Amplified reference gene primers provided the basis for estimating nucleated cell counts. Sequencing was performed with immunoSEQ multiplex PCR; in TCRdb, only in-frame clones are kept and a portion is missing. V and J calls and clone size come straight from that table; D and trimming were deduced from the DNA. Of 60,000 to 85,000 clones detected, roughly nine tenths appear once; the ten largest clones hold 4.4%. The sample taken for sequencing was peripheral blood. The TCR comes from a man in his forties or fifties with active COVID-19.

The CDR3, as DNA: TGTGCCAGCTCACCGGACAGGGCAACTAATGAAAAACTGTTTTTT. This encodes CASSPDRATNEKLFF. This chain connects TRBV18 to TRBJ1-4, with 8 nucleotides matching TRBD1. The CDR3 totals 15 residues. The V gene end was trimmed by 3 bases and the J gene end by 0 bases; junction bases not matched to a gene: 0. Germline V gene data show CDR1 as KGHSH and CDR2 as LQKENI.